Shown below are 8 T cell receptor beta chains from a single sample sequenced in a study of blood T cell repertoires in COVID-19. TCRdb's copy holds only in-frame clones and misses some; the assay was immunoSEQ multiplex PCR. The data contain under 300,000 clones, roughly 83% of them singletons. What was sequenced was peripheral blood. Receptors were obtained from a woman at least 80 years old with acute or convalescent COVID-19.

In regard to this clone: Other DNA sequences from this sample encode an identical CDR3 as well. V usage is TRBV19 and J usage is TRBJ2-2, with TRBD1 matching over 7 bases. The germline V gene encodes CDR1 LNHDA and CDR2 SQIVND (reference sequence). This CDR3 has 14 amino acids. The V and J ends lost 6 bases and 2 bases, in that order; junction bases with no gene match: 3. The CDR3 is CASRRDRNTGELFF. CDR3 nucleotide sequence: TGTGCCAGTAGAAGGGACAGAAACACCGGGGAGCTGTTTTTT. The whole variable domain, filled in from reference TRBV19 and TRBJ2-2, reads DGGITQSPKYLFRKEGQNVTLSCEQNLNHDAMYWYRQDPGQGLRLIYYSQIVNDFQKGDIAEGYSVSREKKESFPLTVTSAQKNPTAFYLCASRRDRNTGELFFGEGSRLTVL.

The genes are TRBV18 and TRBJ1-2, with unresolved D. CDR3 length: 15 residues. CDR1 is KGHSH, CDR2 LQKENI, per germline. Between the trimmed V and J ends, which lost 6 bases and 0 bases, there was a span of 14 bases. This chain's CDR3 is CASSWSEQANYGYTF. The CDR3 coding sequence is TGTGCCAGCTCTTGGTCGGAGCAAGCTAACTATGGCTACACCTTC.

This clone appeared a few times. The chain has TRBV18 and TRBJ2-3; D perhaps matches TRBD1 (5 bases). V was clipped by 1 base and J by 5 bases, with 10 bases between them. The CDR3 is made up of 14 amino acids. Per germline, CDR1 KGHSH and CDR2 LQKENI. The CDR3 DNA reads TGTGCCAGCTCACCACGGGTAGGGGTAGATACGCAGTATTTT. Protein sequence: CASSPRVGVDTQYF.

The chain carries TRBV25-1 and TRBJ1-1; 7 nucleotides agree with TRBD1. The length of the CDR3 is 17 residues. CDR1 is MGHDK, CDR2 SYGVNS, per germline. Trimming removed 1 base from V and 3 bases from J; junction bases left unmatched: 11. CDR3 bases: TGTGCCAGCAGTGAATGGGGGACAGACCAATGGGACACTGAAGCTTTCTTT. It codes for CASSEWGTDQWDTEAFF. Based on the CDR3 plus reference TRBV25-1 and TRBJ1-1, the full variable domain is EADIYQTPRYLVIGTGKKITLECSQTMGHDKMYWYQQDPGMELHLIHYSYGVNSTEKGDLSSESTVSRIRTEHFPLTLESARPSHTSQYLCASSEWGTDQWDTEAFFGQGTRLTVV.

To note about this clone: One junction end disagrees with the germline gene, perhaps due to a read error. The chain employs TRBV7-9 and TRBJ1-1; D gene uncertain. The CDR3 is 11 residues long. Germline CDR1 SEHNR, CDR2 FQNEAQ (reference sequence). The CDR3 loop is CASSRAGGPVF. DNA for the CDR3: TGTGCCAGCAGCCGGGCGGGCGGGCCGGTTTTT. The full variable domain, in which reference TRBV7-9 and TRBJ1-1 provide the parts outside the CDR3, is DTGVSQNPRHKITKRGQNVTFRCDPISEHNRLYWYRQTLGQGPEFLTYFQNEAQLEKSRLLSDRFSAERPKGSFSTLEIQRTEQGDSAMYLCASSRAGGPVFGQGTRLTVV.

This clone was detected only once. The chain couples TRBV5-1 to TRBJ2-5; TRBD2 matches at 14 bases. CDR1 and CDR2 (germline): SGHRS, YFSETQ. Germline trimming cut 4 bases from V and 4 bases from J; bases unmatched to any gene: 9. CDR3 length: 17 amino acids. The CDR3 sequence: CASSPRLAGGFIETQYF. DNA of the CDR3: TGCGCCAGCAGCCCCCGACTAGCGGGGGGGTTTATAGAGACCCAGTACTTC.

The chain joins TRBV6-6 to TRBJ2-7; TRBD2 aligns across 9 bases. This CDR3 has 16 residues. V lost 2 bases to trimming and J lost 4 bases; unmatched junction nucleotides: 9. Germline V gene sequence: CDR1 MNHNY, CDR2 SVGAGI (reference sequence). In DNA, the CDR3 is TGTGCCAGCAGTTACAGTCCTAGCGGGGTGTTTTACGAGCAGTACTTC. It yields the protein CASSYSPSGVFYEQYF.

The chain recombines TRBV7-2 with TRBJ1-5; 12 nucleotides line up with TRBD1. The CDR3 consists of 15 residues. The germline V gene encodes CDR1 SGHTA and CDR2 FQGNSA. The junction had 6 bases not matched to a gene; V was cut back by 5 bases and J by 7 bases. CDR3 amino acids: CASSDRDRGLQPQHF. The CDR3 DNA is TGTGCCAGCAGCGACCGGGACAGGGGGCTCCAGCCCCAGCATTTT.